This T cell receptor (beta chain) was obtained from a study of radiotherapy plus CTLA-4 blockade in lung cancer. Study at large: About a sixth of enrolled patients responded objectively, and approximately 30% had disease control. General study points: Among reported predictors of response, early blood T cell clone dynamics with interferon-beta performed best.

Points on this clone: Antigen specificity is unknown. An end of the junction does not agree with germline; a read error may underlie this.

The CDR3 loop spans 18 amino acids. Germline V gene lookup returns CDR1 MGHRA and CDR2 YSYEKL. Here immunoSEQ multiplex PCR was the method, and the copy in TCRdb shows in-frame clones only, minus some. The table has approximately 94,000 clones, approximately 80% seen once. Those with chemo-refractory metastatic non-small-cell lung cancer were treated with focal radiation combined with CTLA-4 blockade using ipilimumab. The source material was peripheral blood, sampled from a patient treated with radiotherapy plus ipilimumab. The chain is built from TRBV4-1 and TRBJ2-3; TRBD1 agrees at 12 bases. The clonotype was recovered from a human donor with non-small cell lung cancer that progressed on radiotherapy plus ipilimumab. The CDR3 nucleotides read TGCGCCAGCAGCCAATGGTGGTCGGGGACAGGGGGCACGGATACGCAGTATTTT. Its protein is CASSQWWSGTGGTDTQYF.